A single sample gave rise to the 28 T cell receptor beta chains below, sequenced in a study of T-cell memory formation after mild COVID-19. TCRdb re-derived calls from the 5' RACE reads in MiXCR, one entry per CDR3 protein. The sample holds roughly 68,000 distinct CDR3 sequences, approximately 15% seen once. The sequenced sample consisted of PBMCs or a T cell subset sorted from them (not recorded which). Receptor source: an adult woman who had mild COVID-19 (a few samples of this study predate the infection). Cell type and time point are not known.

Here the CDR3 reads CASSLERLLNTGELFF. In DNA, the CDR3 is TGTGCCAGCAGTCTAGAGCGGCTATTGAACACCGGGGAGCTGTTTTTT. The genes are TRBV28 and TRBJ2-2, with a tentative D call TRBD2 (5 bases). V was cut by 5 bases and J by 1 base, with 14 bases left in between. Germline V gene lookup returns CDR1 MDHEN and CDR2 SYDVKM. This CDR3 comprises 16 residues.

The table lists this clonotype with many counts. The genes are TRBV20-1 and TRBJ2-1; tentative D call: TRBD2 (5 bases). The CDR3 covers 15 residues. CDR1 and CDR2 from the germline V gene are DFQATT and SNEGSKA (reference sequence). V was clipped by 2 bases and J by 6 bases, with 17 bases between them. The CDR3 loop reads CSARSPASRINEQFF. In nucleotides, the CDR3 is TGCAGTGCTAGAAGTCCTGCTAGCAGAATCAATGAGCAGTTCTTC.

This clonotype showed up just a few times. The chain is built from TRBV20-1 and TRBJ2-3, with D perhaps matching TRBD1 (5 bases). The CDR3 loop spans 18 amino acids. Germline CDR1 and CDR2: DFQATT and SNEGSKA (reference sequence). The V gene lost 6 bases and the J gene lost 0 bases, with 25 bases spanning the gap. DNA of the CDR3: TGCAGTGCCCCAGAGCCGGACATACACTACTCTAGCACAGATACGCAGTATTTT. Residues: CSAPEPDIHYSSTDTQYF.

Only a few counts were recorded for this clonotype. V and J are TRBV7-2 and TRBJ2-5, with D unclear. V gave up 1 base and J gave up 5 bases, with 8 bases separating them. From germline, CDR1 is SGHTA and CDR2 FQGNSA. The CDR3 is made up of 13 amino acids. For the CDR3, the DNA is TGTGCCAGCAGCTTAGTGGTTAGGGAGACCCAGTACTTC. This translates into CASSLVVRETQYF.

The table lists this clonotype with a few counts. The V gene is TRBV4-1, the J gene TRBJ2-7; unclear D gene. Germline-derived CDR1 and CDR2 are MGHRA and YSYEKL. Trimming cost V 2 bases and J 0 bases, with 11 bases left between them. The length of the CDR3 is 15 residues. As DNA, the CDR3 is TGCGCCAGCAGCCAATCTTCTGAGAGCTCCTACGAGCAGTACTTC. Translating gives CASSQSSESSYEQYF.

The chain employs TRBV15 and TRBJ2-1, with D tentatively TRBD2 (5 bases). This CDR3 is built from 12 residues. Germline values: CDR1 LNHNV, CDR2 YYDKDF (reference sequence). The V and J ends lost 8 bases and 7 bases respectively, with 12 bases between them. CDR3 residues: CATGEKGNEQFF. As DNA, the CDR3 is TGTGCCACCGGGGAGAAAGGGAATGAGCAGTTCTTC. The full variable domain, completed using reference TRBV15 and TRBJ2-1, is DAMVIQNPRYQVTQFGKPVTLSCSQTLNHNVMYWYQQKSSQAPKLLFHYYDKDFNNEADTPDNFQSRRPNTSFCFLDIRSPGLGDTAMYLCATGEKGNEQFFGPGTRLTVL.

This clonotype has a handful of counts. This chain links TRBV12-3 or TRBV12-4 with TRBJ2-1; D not certain. V dropped 5 bases and J dropped 2 bases, with 13 bases sitting between them. This CDR3 region has 15 residues. CDR3: CASSPVLNTYNEQFF. Here the CDR3 DNA reads TGTGCCAGCAGTCCCGTCTTGAACACCTACAATGAGCAGTTCTTC.

The chain employs TRBV7-3 and TRBJ2-1, with D tentatively TRBD1 (5 bases). Trimming cost V 0 bases and J 10 bases, with 10 bases left between them. The CDR3 has 13 residues. CDR1 and CDR2 from the germline V gene are SGHTA and FQGTGA. DNA for the CDR3: TGTGCCAGCAGCTTAACAGGGGAATGGGAGCAGTTCTTC. This encodes CASSLTGEWEQFF.

The rearrangement uses TRBV20-1 and TRBJ1-6, with D possibly TRBD1 on 6 matching bases. The CDR3 is 17 amino acids. The germline CDR1 and CDR2 sequences are DFQATT and SNEGSKA (reference sequence). V dropped 0 bases and J dropped 0 bases, with 12 bases sitting between them. CDR3 loop: CSARDQDRSSYNSPLHF. DNA for the CDR3: TGCAGTGCTAGAGATCAGGACAGAAGCTCCTATAATTCACCCCTCCACTTT.

Notes on this clonotype: A read error is possible here, since a much larger clone lies one base away. This chain connects TRBV7-3 to TRBJ2-2; weak D call: TRBD2 (5 bases). V lost 5 bases, J lost 3 bases, and 16 bases lay in between. This CDR3 is built from 16 residues. CDR1 and CDR2 (germline): SGHTA, FQGTGA. The CDR3, as DNA: TGTGCCAGCAGCCTGCCCCTGGAGGACTACACCGGGGAGCTGTTTTTT. This encodes CASSLPLEDYTGELFF.

This clonotype has just a few counts. The chain couples TRBV20-1 to TRBJ2-1; a weak D match, TRBD2 (6 bases). From germline, CDR1 is DFQATT and CDR2 SNEGSKA (reference sequence). The V and J ends lost 5 bases and 0 bases respectively, with 23 bases between them. This CDR3 contains 18 residues. CDR3 sequence (DNA): TGCAGTGCTTTCGGGGTAGCGGAGCCAGGTCGCTCCTACAATGAGCAGTTCTTC. Translating it yields CSAFGVAEPGRSYNEQFF.

The V gene is TRBV13, the J gene TRBJ1-5; TRBD1 is a possible D gene (6 bases). Germline CDR1 and CDR2: PRHDT and FYEKMQ (reference sequence). V shed 5 bases and J shed 6 bases, with 17 bases lying between them. This CDR3 contains 15 residues. CDR3 sequence reads: CASSTSGELGQPQHF. The CDR3 nucleotides are TGTGCCAGCAGCACCTCAGGGGAGTTGGGTCAGCCCCAGCATTTT.

This chain links TRBV5-1 with TRBJ2-7; D may be TRBD2 (6 bases). Germline CDR1 and CDR2: SGHRS and YFSETQ. V lost 4 bases, J lost 5 bases, and 16 bases lay in between. The CDR3 runs to 14 residues. DNA for the CDR3: TGCGCCAGCAGCCAACTTGGACTACTGGACGAGCAGTACTTC. Encoded protein: CASSQLGLLDEQYF.

The chain carries TRBV7-9 and TRBJ1-1, with 7 bases matching TRBD1. Per germline, CDR1 SEHNR and CDR2 FQNEAQ (reference sequence). The CDR3 is 15 residues long. The V gene end was trimmed by 4 bases and the J gene end by 6 bases; junction bases not matched to a gene: 11. The CDR3 bases are TGTGCCAGCAGCTCTAGGGGGCGGGGAATCGCTGAAGCTTTCTTT. Its protein is CASSSRGRGIAEAFF. Based on the CDR3 plus reference TRBV7-9 and TRBJ1-1, the full variable domain is DTGVSQNPRHKITKRGQNVTFRCDPISEHNRLYWYRQTLGQGPEFLTYFQNEAQLEKSRLLSDRFSAERPKGSFSTLEIQRTEQGDSAMYLCASSSRGRGIAEAFFGQGTRLTVV.

V is TRBV10-3 and J is TRBJ2-5; D possibly corresponds to TRBD2 (5 bases). The germline V gene encodes CDR1 ENHRY and CDR2 SYGVKD. There are 13 residues in the CDR3. V was clipped by 8 bases and J by 4 bases, with 14 bases between them. In DNA form, the CDR3 reads TGTGCCATCGGAGCTAGCAGCTTAGAGACCCAGTACTTC. The encoded protein is CAIGASSLETQYF.

The gene calls are TRBV6-6 and TRBJ1-1, with a weak D call TRBD1 (5 bases). The CDR3 has 16 residues. V lost 5 bases, J lost 5 bases, and 21 bases lay in between. Germline assignment: CDR1 MNHNY and CDR2 SVGAGI (reference sequence). The CDR3 here is CASSLRQILRGTEAFF. The CDR3 region has the DNA TGTGCCAGCAGTCTCCGACAGATCTTAAGGGGAACTGAAGCTTTCTTT.

J is TRBJ2-2 and V is TRBV20-1; D unclear. Between the trimmed V and J ends, which lost 6 bases and 3 bases, there was a span of 11 bases. The CDR3 loop spans 13 amino acids. CDR1 is DFQATT, CDR2 SNEGSKA, per germline (reference sequence). This CDR3 reads CSAPRPDTGELFF. The CDR3 nucleotides read TGCAGTGCCCCCAGACCCGACACCGGGGAGCTGTTTTTT.

The chain uses TRBV11-1 and TRBJ1-1, with no clear D. V lost 4 bases, J lost 0 bases, and 6 bases lay in between. The CDR3 spans 13 residues. Germline loops: CDR1 SGHAT, CDR2 FQDESV (reference sequence). CDR3 sequence reads: CASSSSMNTEAFF. The DNA for the CDR3 is TGTGCCAGCAGCTCCAGCATGAACACTGAAGCTTTCTTT.

The V gene is TRBV20-1, the J gene TRBJ2-7; perhaps D is TRBD1 or TRBD2 (5 bases each). V shed 7 bases and J shed 0 bases, with 10 bases lying between them. The germline V gene encodes CDR1 DFQATT and CDR2 SNEGSKA (reference sequence). This CDR3 is built from 12 residues. The CDR3 nucleotides are TGCAGTGTCGGGGCGAGCTCCTACGAGCAGTACTTC. Protein product: CSVGASSYEQYF.

This rearrangement joins TRBV7-3 to TRBJ2-1; the D gene could be TRBD1 or TRBD2 (5 bases each). V lost 5 bases to trimming and J lost 4 bases, with 15 bases between them. The germline V gene has CDR1 SGHTA and CDR2 FQGTGA. The CDR3 has 15 residues. CDR3 protein: CASSRGASGYNEQFF. CDR3 in DNA: TGTGCCAGCAGCCGAGGGGCCTCCGGGTACAATGAGCAGTTCTTC.

The sample holds one count of this clonotype. The J gene is TRBJ2-3, the V gene TRBV7-2, with no clear D. Germline loops: CDR1 SGHTA, CDR2 FQGNSA. The CDR3 has 14 amino acids. The V end lost 2 bases, the J end lost 3 bases, and 9 bases lay between the germline ends. For the CDR3, the DNA is TGTGCCAGCAGCTTAAGGGCCGGGACAGATACGCAGTATTTT. This encodes CASSLRAGTDTQYF.

The genes are TRBV12-3 or TRBV12-4 and TRBJ1-1, with TRBD1 as a possible D gene (6 bases). The CDR3 loop spans 16 amino acids. Trimming removed 3 bases from V and 0 bases from J, with 14 bases in between. The CDR3 sequence: CASSFGGAEMNTEAFF. Here the CDR3 DNA reads TGTGCCAGCAGTTTCGGGGGGGCAGAGATGAACACTGAAGCTTTCTTT.

Only a few counts were recorded for this clonotype. J is TRBJ2-5 and V is TRBV3-1; D may correspond to TRBD1 or TRBD2 (5 bases each). Trimming took 1 base from V and 5 from J, leaving 14 bases between them. This CDR3 has 15 residues. Per germline, CDR1 LGHDT and CDR2 YNNKEL (reference sequence). The CDR3 region is CASSQVPGREETQYF. CDR3 sequence (DNA): TGTGCCAGCAGCCAAGTACCGGGGCGCGAGGAGACCCAGTACTTC.

This clonotype has more than one count but fewer than ten. The J gene is TRBJ2-7, the V gene TRBV19, with D maybe TRBD2 (6 bases). The CDR3 spans 14 residues. Germline V CDR1 and CDR2: LNHDA, SQIVND (reference sequence). Trimming removed 5 bases from V and 6 bases from J, with 17 bases in between. CDR3 nucleotides: TGTGCCAGTAGTCAAACTAGCACTATCACCGAGCAGTACTTC. Amino acid sequence: CASSQTSTITEQYF.

This clonotype appeared many times. J is TRBJ2-2 and V is TRBV12-3 or TRBV12-4; D may be TRBD1 (6 bases). V gave up 2 bases and J gave up 2 bases, with 9 bases separating them. The length of the CDR3 is 15 residues. CDR3 DNA: TGTGCCAGCAGTTTATCGACAGGCAACACCGGGGAGCTGTTTTTT. Translated: CASSLSTGNTGELFF.

This clonotype has ten or more counts. The chain recombines TRBV7-3 with TRBJ2-5; D possibly corresponds to TRBD2 (7 bases). V shed 2 bases and J shed 3 bases, with 13 bases lying between them. This CDR3 has 15 residues. The V gene's germline CDR1 is SGHTA and CDR2 FQGTGA. CDR3 nucleotide sequence: TGTGCCAGCAGCTTATGGGGGGGCGCGGAAGAGACCCAGTACTTC. It specifies CASSLWGGAEETQYF.

This chain links TRBV5-1 with TRBJ2-1, with TRBD2 matching over 11 bases. The CDR3 sequence is 15 residues long. V dropped 0 bases and J dropped 10; count of bases not matched to a gene: 6. CDR1 and CDR2 from the germline V gene are SGHRS and YFSETQ. In DNA form, the CDR3 reads TGCGCCAGCAGCTTGGGGACTAGCGGGTGGTACGAGCAGTTCTTC. It specifies CASSLGTSGWYEQFF.

The chain couples TRBV9 to TRBJ2-7; perhaps TRBD2 as D (6 bases). CDR1 and CDR2 from the germline V gene are SGDLS and YYNGEE. V lost 3 bases and J 2 bases, leaving 18 bases between the germline ends. CDR3 length: 16 residues. The CDR3 bases are TGTGCCAGCAGCGCGAGACCGGGACTTCCCGCCTACGAGCAGTACTTC. It translates to CASSARPGLPAYEQYF. The whole variable domain, remainder taken from reference TRBV9 and TRBJ2-7, is DSGVTQTPKHLITATGQRVTLRCSPRSGDLSVYWYQQSLDQGLQFLIQYYNGEERAKGNILERFSAQQFPDLHSELNLSSLELGDSALYFCASSARPGLPAYEQYFGPGTRLTVT.